Below, 15 T cell receptor beta chains from the same sample are listed, as sequenced in a study of identical twins. TCRdb independently ran MiXCR on the 5' RACE reads; one entry per CDR3 protein. Among about 890,000 distinct CDR3 sequences listed, 9% to 15% were seen once. The same sample was also studied in work on yellow fever vaccine responses in identical twins.

Source material: PBMCs. Receptor source: a woman aged 18-30 years in good health.

This clonotype was picked up many times. The chain carries TRBV20-1 and TRBJ2-2; D is unclear. CDR3 size: 14 residues. Trimming stripped 0 bases from V and 5 bases from J, with 10 bases between. Looked up from germline, CDR1 is DFQATT and CDR2 is SNEGSKA (reference sequence). The CDR3 reads CSARDLRVTGELFF. CDR3 sequence (DNA): TGCAGTGCTAGAGACCTTAGGGTAACCGGGGAGCTGTTTTTT.

This clonotype was detected ten times or more. V usage is TRBV28 and J usage is TRBJ2-3, with 9 bases aligning to TRBD2. The CDR3 covers 15 residues. The V and J ends lost 3 bases and 3 bases, in that order; junction bases with no gene match: 4. Germline V lookup: CDR1 MDHEN, CDR2 SYDVKM. The CDR3 nucleotides read TGTGCCAGCAGTTTTACTAGCGGGCAAACAGATACGCAGTATTTT. Its translation is CASSFTSGQTDTQYF.

This clonotype was counted between two and nine times. This chain joins TRBV27 and TRBJ2-5; 11 positions match TRBD2. Per the germline V gene, CDR1 is MNHEY and CDR2 is SMNVEV (reference sequence). The length of the CDR3 is 19 residues. V trimming: 6 bases; J trimming: 0 bases; junction bases outside the gene matches: 15. The CDR3: CASSPTRLAGKLYQETQYF. In DNA, the CDR3 is TGTGCCAGCAGCCCTACCAGACTAGCGGGGAAACTGTACCAAGAGACCCAGTACTTC.

This clonotype was counted only a few times. The chain uses TRBV4-2 and TRBJ2-1, with TRBD2 identical over 8 bases. CDR1 is LGHNA, CDR2 YNFKEQ, per germline. V shed 1 base and J 1 base; nucleotides not matched to a gene: 6. CDR3 size: 17 residues. The CDR3 here is CASSQAFGGGSYNEQFF. The CDR3 DNA follows: TGTGCCAGCAGCCAAGCCTTCGGGGGGGGATCCTACAATGAGCAGTTCTTC.

This clonotype turned up a few times. V and J are TRBV4-1 and TRBJ2-7; 7 bases fit TRBD1. Germline V gene data show CDR1 as MGHRA and CDR2 as YSYEKL. The CDR3 contains 16 residues. The junction had 12 bases not matched to a gene; V was cut back by 4 bases and J by 3 bases. Here the CDR3 reads CASSPIQTGSGYEQYV. The DNA for the CDR3 is TGCGCCAGCAGCCCCATCCAGACAGGGAGTGGCTACGAGCAGTACGTC.

This clonotype was counted once. V is TRBV27 and J is TRBJ2-6; a weak D match, TRBD1 (5 bases). Germline assignment: CDR1 MNHEY and CDR2 SMNVEV (reference sequence). Trimming shortened V by 5 bases and J by 0 bases, and 8 bases separated the two germline ends. The CDR3 covers 15 residues. The CDR3 sequence: CASSLQDSGANVLTF. The CDR3 DNA is TGTGCCAGCAGTCTACAGGACTCTGGGGCCAACGTCCTGACTTTC.

The chain has TRBV5-1 and TRBJ1-5; D remains unclear. The length of the CDR3 is 14 residues. Germline CDR1 SGHRS, CDR2 YFSETQ. With 5 bases removed from V and 4 bases from J, the gap between germline ends came to 13 bases. As DNA, the CDR3 is TGCGCCAGCAGGATCCTCCCAGGAAATCAGCCCCAGCATTTT. Protein: CASRILPGNQPQHF.

V gene TRBV11-2 combines with J gene TRBJ2-7; D uncertain. Germline values: CDR1 SGHAT, CDR2 FQNNGV. CDR3 size: 12 residues. The V end was cut by 5 bases, the J end by 3 bases, with 8 bases between. The DNA for the CDR3 is TGTGCCAGCAGCGATATCAACTACGAGCAGTACTTC. Translation: CASSDINYEQYF.

The V and J genes are TRBV20-1 and TRBJ2-7; the match to TRBD2 covers 7 bases. Germline V CDR1 and CDR2: DFQATT, SNEGSKA (reference sequence). V lost 7 bases to trimming and J lost 3 bases; unmatched junction nucleotides: 3. The CDR3 runs to 11 residues. Here the CDR3 reads CSVGGSYEQYV. The DNA of the CDR3 is TGCAGTGTCGGGGGGAGCTACGAGCAGTACGTC.

This clonotype was detected a few times. The chain recombines TRBV29-1 with TRBJ1-4, with a weak D call TRBD1 (6 bases). The V end was cut by 7 bases, the J end by 0 bases, with 9 bases between. The CDR3 consists of 13 residues. In germline, CDR1 is SQVTM, CDR2 ANQGSEA. The CDR3 sequence is CSGQVATNEKLFF. The CDR3 nucleotides read TGCAGCGGACAGGTCGCAACTAATGAAAAACTGTTTTTT.

This chain links TRBV12-5 with TRBJ2-3; 11 bases agree with TRBD2. Germline CDR1 reads LGHNT; CDR2 reads FRNRAP. Trimming took 1 base from V and 6 from J; bases not matched to a gene: 6. This CDR3 has 16 residues. The CDR3 bases are TGTGCTAGTGGTTTGGGACTAGCGGGACAAGGGGATACGCAGTATTTT. This codes for CASGLGLAGQGDTQYF.

This clonotype has more than one count but fewer than ten. V is TRBV20-1 and J is TRBJ2-3; no firm D call. The CDR3 sequence is 16 residues long. Trimming stripped 5 bases from V and 1 base from J, with 19 bases between. Germline loops: CDR1 DFQATT, CDR2 SNEGSKA (reference sequence). CDR3 residues: CSAGRPSGIGTDTQYF. The CDR3 DNA reads TGCAGTGCTGGAAGACCCAGTGGGATTGGCACAGATACGCAGTATTTT.

The chain links TRBV13 to TRBJ2-5; no definite D call. Trimming removed 5 bases from V and 2 bases from J, with 12 bases in between. This CDR3 region has 14 residues. The germline V gene has CDR1 PRHDT and CDR2 FYEKMQ (reference sequence). CDR3 nucleotides: TGTGCCAGCAGCCCGAAGTCGCGGCAAGAGACCCAGTACTTC. Translated: CASSPKSRQETQYF. Full variable domain (outside the CDR3, taken from reference TRBV13 and TRBJ2-5): AAGVIQSPRHLIKEKRETATLKCYPIPRHDTVYWYQQGPGQDPQFLISFYEKMQSDKGSIPDRFSAQQFSDYHSELNMSSLELGDSALYFCASSPKSRQETQYFGPGTRLLVL.

The chain combines TRBV5-1 with TRBJ1-2; D gene ambiguous. The CDR3 sequence is 13 residues long. Between the trimmed V and J ends, which lost 4 bases and 5 bases, there was a span of 12 bases. Germline CDR1 and CDR2: SGHRS and YFSETQ. The CDR3 loop reads CASSPGVEYGYTF. CDR3 DNA sequence: TGCGCCAGCAGCCCCGGGGTGGAGTATGGCTACACCTTC.

The V gene is TRBV5-4, the J gene TRBJ2-5; the match to TRBD1 covers 7 bases. Germline CDR1 reads SGHNT; CDR2 reads YYREEE (reference sequence). This CDR3 has 19 amino acids. J gave up 2 bases and V 3 bases, and 19 bases lay outside the gene matches. The CDR3 bases are TGTGCCAGCAGCTACGGACCAAACCCAGGGGGATTGTGGCAAGAGACCCAGTACTTC. This translates into CASSYGPNPGGLWQETQYF.